Following are 31 T cell receptor beta chains from one sample sequenced in a study of T cell responses to AZD1222 COVID-19 vaccine. TCRdb keeps only in-frame clones here, not all; method: immunoSEQ multiplex PCR. The sample holds approximately 99,000 clones, about nine tenths seen once. Material: peripheral blood, obtained on day 0 of MenACWY control vaccination. All receptors come from an adult in good health.

This rearrangement joins TRBV30 to TRBJ1-2; D ambiguous. This CDR3 is built from 11 residues. Germline lookup yields CDR1 GTSNPN and CDR2 SVGIG (reference sequence). V was trimmed by 1 base and J by 8 bases, leaving 8 bases between them. The CDR3 reads CAWSGSGGYTF. The CDR3 region has the DNA TGTGCCTGGAGTGGAAGTGGAGGCTACACCTTC.

The V and J genes are TRBV5-5 and TRBJ1-3, with unresolved D. The CDR3 extends over 15 amino acids. V lost 0 bases to trimming and J lost 1 base, with 8 bases between them. Germline loops: CDR1 SGHKS, CDR2 YYEKEE (reference sequence). The DNA of the CDR3 is TGTGCCAGCAGCTTGGAACCTTCATCTGGAAACACCATATATTTT. This sequence encodes CASSLEPSSGNTIYF.

This chain links TRBV13 with TRBJ1-1; D is unresolved. Trimming took 1 base from V and 1 from J, leaving 4 bases between them. The CDR3 is 13 residues long. CDR1 PRHDT and CDR2 FYEKMQ come from the germline V gene (reference sequence). CDR3 sequence: CASSLEQNTEAFF. CDR3 sequence (DNA): TGTGCCAGCAGCTTAGAACAGAACACTGAAGCTTTCTTT.

This sequence joins TRBV5-4 and TRBJ1-2, with 7 bases fitting TRBD1. The CDR3 length is 14 residues. In germline, CDR1 is SGHNT, CDR2 YYREEE (reference sequence). The V and J ends lost 10 bases and 4 bases, in that order; junction bases with no gene match: 13. Here the CDR3 reads CAGSDRRDIYGYTF. The CDR3 region has the DNA TGTGCCGGTTCGGACAGGAGGGATATCTATGGCTACACCTTC.

The rearrangement links TRBV3-1 (or the pseudogene TRBV3-2) to TRBJ2-7; D might be TRBD1 (5 bases). CDR1 and CDR2 (germline): LGHDT, YNNKEL (reference sequence). The germline V and J ends were trimmed by 1 base and 0 bases, with 16 bases remaining between them. The CDR3 extends over 17 amino acids. DNA for the CDR3: TGTGCCAGCAGCCAAGGCCAGTCGTCGACAGACTCCTACGAGCAGTACTTC. Protein: CASSQGQSSTDSYEQYF.

This clone was seen once. The CDR3 DNA follows: TGTGCCAGCAGCACGACAGGGGAAGTAACCTACGAGCAGTACTTC. It is translated as CASSTTGEVTYEQYF. This chain joins TRBV9 and TRBJ2-7, with 8 bases identical to TRBD1. Trimming at V came to 4 bases and at J to 2 bases, leaving 8 bases not matched to a gene. Germline values: CDR1 SGDLS, CDR2 YYNGEE. This CDR3 comprises 15 residues.

This chain links TRBV30 with TRBJ1-1, with D tentatively TRBD1 (5 bases). This CDR3 contains 13 residues. Germline-derived CDR1 and CDR2 are GTSNPN and SVGIG (reference sequence). Trimming cost V 2 bases and J 1 base, with 8 bases left between them. This CDR3 is CAWSSTGNTEAFF. Written as DNA, the CDR3 is TGTGCCTGGAGTTCCACAGGGAACACTGAAGCTTTCTTT.

This chain connects TRBV24-1 to TRBJ2-6; D is unclear. Germline V gene lookup returns CDR1 KGHDR and CDR2 SFDVKD. V was cut by 3 bases and J by 0 bases, with 8 bases left in between. CDR3 length: 16 residues. The CDR3 sequence: CATSDRTGSGANVLTF. The CDR3 coding sequence is TGTGCCACCAGTGATCGGACGGGCTCTGGGGCCAACGTCCTGACTTTC.

The rearrangement joins TRBV9 to TRBJ1-4; D possibly corresponds to TRBD1 (5 bases). This CDR3 has 17 residues. The ends were cut back, 4 bases at V and 1 base at J, with 17 bases in the middle. CDR1 is SGDLS and CDR2 is YYNGEE in the germline V gene. The CDR3 loop reads CASSPSTGGVTNEKLFF. The CDR3 DNA sequence: TGTGCCAGCAGCCCTTCTACTGGGGGGGTAACTAATGAAAAACTGTTTTTT.

This rearrangement joins TRBV4-2 to TRBJ2-5; maybe TRBD2 (6 bases). CDR3 length: 14 amino acids. V shed 1 base and J shed 1 base, with 7 bases lying between them. In germline, CDR1 is LGHNA, CDR2 YNFKEQ. In DNA form, the CDR3 reads TGTGCCAGCAGCCAAGGCGGGACCCAAGAGACCCAGTACTTC. Amino acid sequence: CASSQGGTQETQYF.

The V and J genes are TRBV4-2 and TRBJ2-7; a weak D match, TRBD1 (6 bases). This CDR3 has 14 amino acids. Trimming took off 5 bases at V and 1 base at J, with 12 bases between the two ends. Germline assignment: CDR1 LGHNA and CDR2 YNFKEQ. The CDR3 sequence: CASSSTGRSYEQYF. The DNA of the CDR3 is TGTGCCAGCAGCTCAACAGGGAGATCCTACGAGCAGTACTTC.

The chain employs TRBV28 and TRBJ1-2, with D perhaps matching TRBD1 (6 bases). CDR3 length: 13 amino acids. Germline CDR1 and CDR2: MDHEN and SYDVKM. V was clipped by 6 bases and J by 8 bases, with 16 bases between them. CDR3 sequence (DNA): TGTGCCAGCAGCTGGGCAGGGGCTGGCGGCTACACCTTC. Translating it yields CASSWAGAGGYTF.

The V gene is TRBV29-1, the J gene TRBJ1-5, with TRBD1 as a possible D gene (5 bases). Germline V lookup: CDR1 SQVTM, CDR2 ANQGSEA. V lost 6 bases and J 6 bases, leaving 15 bases between the germline ends. This CDR3 is built from 13 residues. CDR3 region: CSVDVGAGQPQHF. The CDR3 DNA reads TGCAGCGTCGACGTAGGGGCCGGTCAGCCCCAGCATTTT.

The sample holds one count of this clone. The V gene is TRBV9, the J gene TRBJ2-1; no definite D call. V was pared by 0 bases and J by 2 bases, with 12 bases between. Germline V lookup: CDR1 SGDLS, CDR2 YYNGEE. The CDR3 runs 16 residues. The CDR3 loop reads CASSVAGQRTYNEQFF. CDR3 coding DNA: TGTGCCAGCAGCGTAGCCGGGCAGCGAACCTACAATGAGCAGTTCTTC.

The V and J genes are TRBV29-1 and TRBJ2-3; D gene ambiguous. CDR3 size: 11 residues. V was shortened by 2 bases and J by 2 bases, with 2 bases between the two germline ends. The germline gives CDR1 SQVTM, CDR2 ANQGSEA. The CDR3 DNA follows: TGCAGCGTTGAAAACACAGATACGCAGTATTTT. It encodes CSVENTDTQYF.

J is TRBJ1-2 and V is TRBV5-1; TRBD1 might be the D (6 bases). Germline V gives CDR1 SGHRS, CDR2 YFSETQ. Trimming removed 4 bases at V and 7 bases at J, with 14 bases between. The CDR3 contains 13 residues. Here the CDR3 DNA reads TGCGCCAGCAGCCTCCAGGGGATTGGTGGCTACACCTTC. It is translated as CASSLQGIGGYTF. Full variable domain (missing parts from reference TRBV5-1 and TRBJ1-2): KAGVTQTPRYLIKTRGQQVTLSCSPISGHRSVSWYQQTPGQGLQFLFEYFSETQRNKGNFPGRFSGRQFSNSRSEMNVSTLELGDSALYLCASSLQGIGGYTFGSGTRLTVV.

The rearrangement joins TRBV9 to TRBJ1-6, with TRBD1 identical over 12 bases. The CDR3 has 17 amino acids. From germline, CDR1 is SGDLS and CDR2 YYNGEE. V shed 0 bases, J shed 7 bases, and the junction held 5 bases outside the gene matches. The CDR3 is CASSVAGTGGENSPLHF. In nucleotides, the CDR3 is TGTGCCAGCAGCGTAGCTGGGACAGGGGGCGAAAATTCACCCCTCCACTTT.

This chain joins TRBV29-1 and TRBJ2-2; weak D call: TRBD1 (5 bases). This CDR3 contains 12 residues. Germline V gene data show CDR1 as SQVTM and CDR2 as ANQGSEA. V was pared by 3 bases and J by 7 bases, with 9 bases between. The CDR3 DNA follows: TGCAGCGTTGAGTGGACACTCGGGGAGCTGTTTTTT. This gives the protein CSVEWTLGELFF.

The rearrangement links TRBV3-1 (or the pseudogene TRBV3-2) to TRBJ1-1; no clear D. Trimming left V 2 bases short and J 1 base short, with 11 bases between. Germline CDR1 and CDR2: LGHDT and YNNKEL (reference sequence). The CDR3 has 15 amino acids. In nucleotides, the CDR3 is TGTGCCAGCAGCCAACACGGCGGAAAGAACACTGAAGCTTTCTTT. It specifies CASSQHGGKNTEAFF.

The chain uses TRBV14 and TRBJ1-3; D remains unclear. Germline V gives CDR1 SGHDN, CDR2 FVKESK. The CDR3 is made up of 14 amino acids. V dropped 2 bases and J dropped 4 bases, with 9 bases sitting between them. In nucleotides, the CDR3 is TGTGCCAGCAGCCAACCGCAGCGAGGAAACACCATATATTTT. Its protein is CASSQPQRGNTIYF.

This chain joins TRBV27 and TRBJ1-2, with a possible D match to TRBD1 (5 bases). Germline V lookup: CDR1 MNHEY, CDR2 SMNVEV (reference sequence). Between the trimmed V and J ends, which lost 3 bases and 2 bases, there was a span of 13 bases. The CDR3 spans 15 residues. The CDR3 DNA sequence: TGTGCCAGCAGTTTTTCCGGCAGGGCCAACTATGGCTACACCTTC. Its protein product is CASSFSGRANYGYTF.

This clone was detected only a few times. V and J are TRBV3-1 (or the pseudogene TRBV3-2) and TRBJ1-1, with TRBD1 identical over 7 bases. The CDR3 consists of 14 residues. V lost 1 base, J lost 5 bases, and 4 bases stayed unmatched. Germline V gene lookup returns CDR1 LGHDT and CDR2 YNNKEL (reference sequence). CDR3 region: CASSQGAGGTEAFF. In DNA, the CDR3 is TGTGCCAGCAGCCAAGGGGCAGGGGGGACTGAAGCTTTCTTT.

CDR3 coding DNA: TGTGCCAGCGGAGACGGACAGGGTGGTGAGACCCAGTACTTC. Translation gives CASGDGQGGETQYF. The V call is TRBV6-5, the J call TRBJ2-5; 8 positions agree with TRBD1. Germline trimming cut 8 bases from V and 5 bases from J; bases unmatched to any gene: 10. This CDR3 has 14 amino acids. CDR1 and CDR2 (germline): MNHEY, SVGAGI.

The gene calls are TRBV6-5 and TRBJ1-1, with TRBD1 as a possible D gene (6 bases). The germline V gene has CDR1 MNHEY and CDR2 SVGAGI. The ends were cut back, 2 bases at V and 1 base at J, with 8 bases in the middle. This CDR3 comprises 14 residues. The CDR3 loop is CASSYGGANTEAFF. CDR3 DNA sequence: TGTGCCAGCAGTTACGGGGGGGCGAACACTGAAGCTTTCTTT.

The V gene is TRBV5-1, the J gene TRBJ1-2; 11 nucleotides align to TRBD1. V dropped 1 base and J dropped 6; count of bases not matched to a gene: 8. The germline V gene has CDR1 SGHRS and CDR2 YFSETQ. This CDR3 comprises 16 residues. The chain's CDR3 is CASSLSLSGQGDGYTF. The CDR3 nucleotides read TGCGCCAGCAGCTTGAGCCTCTCGGGACAGGGGGATGGCTACACCTTC.

The V call is TRBV11-2, the J call TRBJ2-7; tentatively, D is TRBD1 (6 bases). In germline, CDR1 is SGHAT, CDR2 FQNNGV. The CDR3 has 14 residues. Trimming pared 5 bases from V and 5 bases from J, leaving 16 bases between. DNA of the CDR3: TGTGCCAGCAGCCTGGGGGCCAGGGGCCACGAGCAGTACTTC. Its translation: CASSLGARGHEQYF.

The chain employs TRBV3-1 (or the pseudogene TRBV3-2) and TRBJ1-4; D not resolved. The CDR3 length is 14 residues. Per the germline V gene, CDR1 is LGHDT and CDR2 is YNNKEL (reference sequence). Trimming pared 4 bases from V and 3 bases from J, leaving 9 bases between. Here the CDR3 reads CASSRENSNEKLFF. In DNA form, the CDR3 reads TGTGCCAGCAGCCGAGAGAACTCTAATGAAAAACTGTTTTTT.

This clone was counted a single time. The genes are TRBV7-3 and TRBJ2-7; D remains ambiguous. V lost 5 bases, J lost 1 base, and 9 bases lay in between. From germline, CDR1 is SGHTA and CDR2 FQGTGA. CDR3 length: 13 residues. The CDR3 spells CASSPGPSYEQYF. The CDR3 nucleotides read TGTGCCAGCAGCCCCGGACCGTCCTACGAGCAGTACTTC.

This clone occurred a few times. The gene calls are TRBV6-1 and TRBJ2-7; 7 bases fit TRBD2. Trimming took 3 bases from V and 2 from J; bases not matched to a gene: 1. CDR1 and CDR2 from the germline V gene are MNHNS and SASEGT. CDR3 length: 13 residues. This CDR3 is CASSDGRTYEQYF. The CDR3 DNA follows: TGTGCCAGCAGTGACGGGAGGACCTACGAGCAGTACTTC.

The chain employs TRBV7-9 and TRBJ2-1; D may be TRBD1 (7 bases). The CDR3 consists of 13 residues. The V gene lost 5 bases and the J gene lost 7 bases, with 12 bases spanning the gap. Germline-derived CDR1 and CDR2 are SEHNR and FQNEAQ (reference sequence). The chain's CDR3 is CASSVQGRNEQFF. DNA of the CDR3: TGTGCCAGCAGCGTACAGGGGAGGAATGAGCAGTTCTTC.

This chain uses TRBV2 with TRBJ1-2; maybe TRBD1 (5 bases). The CDR3 is 14 amino acids. Looked up from germline, CDR1 is SNHLY and CDR2 is FYNNEI. The V end was cut by 10 bases, the J end by 0 bases, with 15 bases between. As DNA, the CDR3 is TGTGCCACCTCTCGAGACAGAGCTAACTATGGCTACACCTTC. Its translation: CATSRDRANYGYTF.